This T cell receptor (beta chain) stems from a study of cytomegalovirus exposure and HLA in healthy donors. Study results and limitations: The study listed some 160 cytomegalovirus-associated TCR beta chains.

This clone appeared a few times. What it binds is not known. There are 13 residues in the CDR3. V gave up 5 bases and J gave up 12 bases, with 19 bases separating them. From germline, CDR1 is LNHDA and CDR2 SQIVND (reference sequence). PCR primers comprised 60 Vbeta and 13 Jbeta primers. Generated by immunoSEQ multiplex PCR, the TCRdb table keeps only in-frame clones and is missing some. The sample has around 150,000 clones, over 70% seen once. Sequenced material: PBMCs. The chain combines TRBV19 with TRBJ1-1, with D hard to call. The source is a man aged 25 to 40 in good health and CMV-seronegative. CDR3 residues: CASSSSGKVLTFF. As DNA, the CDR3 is TGTGCCAGTAGTTCGTCCGGGAAGGTGTTAACTTTCTTT. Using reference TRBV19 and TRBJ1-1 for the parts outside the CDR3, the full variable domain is DGGITQSPKYLFRKEGQNVTLSCEQNLNHDAMYWYRQDPGQGLRLIYYSQIVNDFQKGDIAEGYSVSREKKESFPLTVTSAQKNPTAFYLCASSSSGKVLTFFGQGTRLTVV.